A single sample gave rise to the 20 T cell receptor beta chains below, sequenced in a study of blood T cell repertoires in COVID-19. Assay: immunoSEQ multiplex PCR; the TCRdb copy retains only in-frame clones and omits some. Of around 67,000 clones listed, around 82% were seen once; the top ten hold around 16%. The sequencing input was peripheral blood. The receptor source for this set is a man at least 80 years old with active COVID-19.

CDR3 in DNA: TGCAGCGTTGAAGATCACGGGACTAGCACAGATACGCAGTATTTT. Translated: CSVEDHGTSTDTQYF. The V call is TRBV29-1, the J call TRBJ2-3, with TRBD2 as a possible D gene (6 bases). Per the germline V gene, CDR1 is SQVTM and CDR2 is ANQGSEA. V was cut by 0 bases and J by 0 bases, with 10 bases left in between. The CDR3 covers 15 residues.

Note on this clone: An end of the junction differs from the germline gene, which may be a read error. The V and J genes are TRBV7-7 and TRBJ2-5; possible D gene TRBD1, 7 bases. The CDR3 totals 15 residues. Germline CDR1 and CDR2: SSHAT and FNYEAQ (reference sequence). The CDR3: CASSSAGGGQETQYF. CDR3 DNA sequence: TGTGCTAGCAGCTCCGCAGGGGGAGGCCAAGAGACCCAGTACTTC.

The CDR3 DNA reads as TGTGCCAGCAGCGCCGGGGGGGGACTCTTGGAGCAGTACTTC. Its protein is CASSAGGGLLEQYF. This chain joins TRBV6-5 and TRBJ2-7; 8 bases align to TRBD2. CDR3 length: 14 amino acids. V lost 6 bases to trimming and J lost 7 bases; unmatched junction nucleotides: 11. The V gene's germline CDR1 is MNHEY and CDR2 SVGAGI.

The table lists this clone with a few counts. The gene calls are TRBV5-6 and TRBJ2-2, with TRBD1 as a possible D gene (6 bases). This CDR3 contains 13 residues. V dropped 2 bases and J dropped 13 bases, with 15 bases sitting between them. Germline V lookup: CDR1 SGHDT, CDR2 YYEEEE. The CDR3, as DNA: TGTGCCAGCAGCTTACCAGCTACAGGGAGGCTGTTTTTT. Protein: CASSLPATGRLFF.

The chain uses TRBV20-1 and TRBJ1-6, with D unresolved. CDR1 and CDR2 from the germline V gene are DFQATT and SNEGSKA (reference sequence). Deletions cut 3 bases from V and 14 bases from J, with 17 bases between. The CDR3 is made up of 13 amino acids. CDR3 nucleotides: TGCAGTGCTAGTGAGACCGAGCCGGGAGCCCTCCACTTT. Translated, it gives CSASETEPGALHF.

V usage is TRBV24-1 and J usage is TRBJ1-5; tentatively, D is TRBD1 (5 bases). CDR1 is KGHDR and CDR2 is SFDVKD in the germline V gene. This CDR3 comprises 13 residues. Trimming removed 9 bases at V and 0 bases at J, with 8 bases between. DNA of the CDR3: TGTGCCACCCAGGGATATAGCAATCAGCCCCAGCATTTT. It yields the protein CATQGYSNQPQHF.

The chain joins TRBV19 to TRBJ2-7, with D perhaps matching TRBD2 (7 bases). Trimming cost V 3 bases and J 3 bases, with 12 bases left between them. The CDR3 has 14 amino acids. CDR1 LNHDA and CDR2 SQIVND come from the germline V gene (reference sequence). CDR3 residues: CASSIGGLGYEQYF. In nucleotides, the CDR3 is TGTGCCAGTAGTATCGGGGGGCTTGGCTACGAGCAGTACTTC. Full variable domain (missing parts from reference TRBV19 and TRBJ2-7): DGGITQSPKYLFRKEGQNVTLSCEQNLNHDAMYWYRQDPGQGLRLIYYSQIVNDFQKGDIAEGYSVSREKKESFPLTVTSAQKNPTAFYLCASSIGGLGYEQYFGPGTRLTVT.

This clone was found once. The J gene is TRBJ1-4, the V gene TRBV4-2, with 9 bases that match TRBD1. The trim removed 2 bases at V and 5 bases at J, leaving 3 bases unmatched. The CDR3 spans 15 residues. Germline CDR1 reads LGHNA; CDR2 reads YNFKEQ. CDR3 sequence: CASSQSGTGNEKLFF. In DNA, the CDR3 is TGTGCCAGCAGCCAATCCGGGACAGGGAATGAAAAACTGTTTTTT.

A few counts support this clone. The gene calls are TRBV25-1 and TRBJ1-6; D uncertain. The CDR3 is made up of 16 amino acids. In germline, CDR1 is MGHDK, CDR2 SYGVNS. V dropped 3 bases and J dropped 0 bases, with 9 bases sitting between them. The CDR3 coding sequence is TGTGCCAGCAGTGACACCGGGAGCTCCTATAATTCACCCCTCCACTTT. Protein product: CASSDTGSSYNSPLHF.

As concerns this clone: This sample also contains other DNA sequences that code for the same CDR3. The V gene is TRBV2, the J gene TRBJ1-6, with D unresolved. This CDR3 is built from 13 residues. Germline CDR1 reads SNHLY; CDR2 reads FYNNEI. Trimming left V 3 bases short and J 6 bases short, with 6 bases between. DNA of the CDR3: TGTGCCAGCAGTGACAGGTTTAATTCACCCCTCCACTTT. Translated: CASSDRFNSPLHF.

For the CDR3, the DNA is TGTGCCAGCAGCCAAGATCGGCCACTGGACAGGGGGCGCAATCAGCCCCAGCATTTT. Translation gives CASSQDRPLDRGRNQPQHF. The chain recombines TRBV3-1 (or the pseudogene TRBV3-2) with TRBJ1-5; 11 nucleotides match TRBD1. The CDR3 runs to 19 residues. The junction had 9 bases not matched to a gene; V was cut back by 0 bases and J by 2 bases. CDR1 is LGHDT, CDR2 YNNKEL, per germline (reference sequence).

This clone was picked up one time. The chain combines TRBV2 with TRBJ2-3; D is perhaps TRBD2 (6 bases). V was shortened by 6 bases and J by 9 bases, with 13 bases between the two germline ends. The germline gives CDR1 SNHLY, CDR2 FYNNEI. CDR3 length: 12 residues. CDR3 DNA sequence: TGTGCCAGCAGCCGGGGGTCTGTCACGCAGTATTTT. Its protein product is CASSRGSVTQYF.

V gene TRBV5-1 combines with J gene TRBJ1-4; maybe TRBD1 (6 bases). Germline CDR1 reads SGHRS; CDR2 reads YFSETQ. V lost 1 base to trimming and J lost 7 bases, with 11 bases between them. This CDR3 has 14 residues. CDR3 bases: TGCGCCAGCAGCTTGAGCGGGGGGCTTGAAAAACTGTTTTTT. It encodes CASSLSGGLEKLFF.

This clone has more than one count but fewer than ten. This chain connects TRBV4-1 to TRBJ2-4, with D perhaps matching TRBD1 (6 bases). CDR3 length: 15 amino acids. In germline, CDR1 is MGHRA, CDR2 YSYEKL. Trimming shortened V by 4 bases and J by 2 bases, and 12 bases separated the two germline ends. CDR3 nucleotides: TGCGCCAGCAGCCTCTCAGGGGATCCCAAAAACATTCAGTACTTC. Translation gives CASSLSGDPKNIQYF.

This chain uses TRBV9 with TRBJ2-1; 12 positions match TRBD2. The CDR3 consists of 17 residues. V shed 4 bases, J shed 2 bases, and the junction held 7 bases outside the gene matches. Germline V gene data show CDR1 as SGDLS and CDR2 as YYNGEE. The CDR3 is CASSPIRTSGAYNEQFF. DNA of the CDR3: TGTGCCAGCAGCCCCATCCGGACTAGCGGGGCCTACAATGAGCAGTTCTTC. The entire variable domain, with the rest obtained from reference TRBV9 and TRBJ2-1, is as follows: DSGVTQTPKHLITATGQRVTLRCSPRSGDLSVYWYQQSLDQGLQFLIQYYNGEERAKGNILERFSAQQFPDLHSELNLSSLELGDSALYFCASSPIRTSGAYNEQFFGPGTRLTVL.

The gene calls are TRBV10-3 and TRBJ2-7, with 10 bases that match TRBD2. With V trimmed by 6 bases and J by 0 bases, 5 bases remained unmatched. CDR3 length: 15 amino acids. Germline assignment: CDR1 ENHRY and CDR2 SYGVKD. CDR3 in amino acids: CAIRGAGGLSYEQYF. The CDR3 DNA is TGTGCCATCAGGGGAGCGGGAGGGCTCTCCTACGAGCAGTACTTC.

The chain couples TRBV6-5 to TRBJ2-3; D is perhaps TRBD1 (5 bases). V was trimmed by 2 bases and J by 7 bases, leaving 10 bases between them. The CDR3 extends over 13 amino acids. Germline V gene lookup returns CDR1 MNHEY and CDR2 SVGAGI. The CDR3 region has the DNA TGTGCCAGCAGTTACCTCCAGGGCAATACGCAGTATTTT. Translating gives CASSYLQGNTQYF.

The V gene is TRBV11-2, the J gene TRBJ2-6, with D perhaps matching TRBD1 (6 bases). Germline loops: CDR1 SGHAT, CDR2 FQNNGV. The CDR3 has 17 amino acids. The V end lost 0 bases, the J end lost 4 bases, and 13 bases lay between the germline ends. The CDR3 here is CASSLDRNREGANVLTF. CDR3 in DNA: TGTGCCAGCAGCTTAGATCGTAACAGGGAAGGGGCCAACGTCCTGACTTTC. Variable domain in full (rest from reference TRBV11-2 and TRBJ2-6): EAGVAQSPRYKIIEKRQSVAFWCNPISGHATLYWYQQILGQGPKLLIQFQNNGVVDDSQLPKDRFSAERLKGVDSTLKIQPAKLEDSAVYLCASSLDRNREGANVLTFGAGSRLTVL.

The chain links TRBV7-6 to TRBJ2-1, with 9 bases lining up with TRBD1. The CDR3 has 14 amino acids. Trimming took 7 bases from V and 8 from J; bases not matched to a gene: 9. CDR1 SGHVS and CDR2 FNYEAQ come from the germline V gene. The CDR3 here is CASNAGTGFHEQFF. As DNA, the CDR3 is TGTGCCAGCAACGCCGGGACAGGGTTCCATGAGCAGTTCTTC.

This clone was seen a few times. The chain combines TRBV2 with TRBJ2-1; D possibly corresponds to TRBD2 (5 bases). Trimming took 2 bases from V and 7 from J, leaving 21 bases between them. Germline V lookup: CDR1 SNHLY, CDR2 FYNNEI. This CDR3 region has 17 residues. CDR3 nucleotide sequence: TGTGCCAGCAGTGAATGGGGTGAGGGTAGTATGATGAATGAGCAGTTCTTC. Protein: CASSEWGEGSMMNEQFF.